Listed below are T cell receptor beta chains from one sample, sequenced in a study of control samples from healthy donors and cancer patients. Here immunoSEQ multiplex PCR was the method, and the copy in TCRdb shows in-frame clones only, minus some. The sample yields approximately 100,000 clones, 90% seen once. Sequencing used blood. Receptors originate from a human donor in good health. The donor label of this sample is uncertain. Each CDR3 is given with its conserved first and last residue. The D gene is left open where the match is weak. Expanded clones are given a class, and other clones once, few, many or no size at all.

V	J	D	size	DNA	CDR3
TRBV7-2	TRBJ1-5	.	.	TGTGCCAGCAGCCGGACCCGGGGAAGGGGTCAGCCCCAGCATTTT	CASSRTRGRGQPQHF
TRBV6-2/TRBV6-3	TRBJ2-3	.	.	TGTGCCAGCAGTACCGGGGATACGCAGTATTTT	CASSTGDTQYF
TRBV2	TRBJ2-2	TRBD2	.	TGTGCCAGCAGAGCACTAGCGGGGGCTGGCGGGGAGCTGTTTTTT	CASRALAGAGGELFF
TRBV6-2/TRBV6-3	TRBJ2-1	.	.	TGTGCCAGCAGTTATGCAGGGGGGAGGAAAGAGCAGTTCTTC	CASSYAGGRKEQFF
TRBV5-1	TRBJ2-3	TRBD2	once	TGCGCCAGCAGCCTTAATAGCGGGGGCGGCACAGATACGCAGTATTTT	CASSLNSGGGTDTQYF
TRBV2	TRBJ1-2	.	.	TGTGCCAGCACAGGGAACTATGGCTACACCTTC	CASTGNYGYTF
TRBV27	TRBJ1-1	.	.	TGTGCCAGCAGGAGGGTTTTGACGAACACTGAAGCTTTCTTT	CASRRVLTNTEAFF
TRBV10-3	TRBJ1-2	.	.	TGTGCCATCAGTGAGGAACGGGGGATATATGGCTACACCTTC	CAISEERGIYGYTF
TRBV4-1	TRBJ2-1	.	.	TGCGCCAGCAGCCAAACTCCTTCCAATGAGCAGTTCTTC	CASSQTPSNEQFF
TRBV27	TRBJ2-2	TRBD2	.	TGTGCCAGCAGTTTAGGTAGCGGGGGGGTGAACACCGGGGAGCTGTTTTTT	CASSLGSGGVNTGELFF
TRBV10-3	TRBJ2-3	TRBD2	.	TGTGCCATCAGTGAAGATCAGGGAGGGTCCACAGATACGCAGTATTTT	CAISEDQGGSTDTQYF
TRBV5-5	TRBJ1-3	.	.	TGTGCCAGCAGCTTGTGGGGACAACCTAAGGACACCATATATTTT	CASSLWGQPKDTIYF
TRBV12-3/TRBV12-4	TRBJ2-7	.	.	TGTGCCAGCAGTTTGTCGGCGTGGGAGCAGTACTTC	CASSLSAWEQYF
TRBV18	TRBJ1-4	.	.	TGTGCCAGCTCACCACGGCGGGGGCATGAAAAACTGTTTTTT	CASSPRRGHEKLFF
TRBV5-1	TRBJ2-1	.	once	TGCGCCAGCAGCTTGAGTAGGGTCTACCCCTACAATGAGCAGTTCTTC	CASSLSRVYPYNEQFF
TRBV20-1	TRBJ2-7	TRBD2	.	TGCAGTGCTAGTCCAACCCAGGGACTAGGGGCCTACGAGCAGTACTTC	CSASPTQGLGAYEQYF
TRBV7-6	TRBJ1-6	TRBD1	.	TGTGCCAGCAGCTTACTCGGCAGGGGGAATTCACCCCTCCACTTT	CASSLLGRGNSPLHF
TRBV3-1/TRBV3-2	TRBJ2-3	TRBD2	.	TGTGCCAGCTCGCGGGGGTCCACAGATACGCAGTATTTT	CASSRGSTDTQYF
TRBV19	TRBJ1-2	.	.	TGTGCCAGTAGTCCGGCCGGGACAATCTCGCCCTATGGCTACACCTTC	CASSPAGTISPYGYTF
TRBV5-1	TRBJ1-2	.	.	TGCGCCAGCAGCTATGGGCCCGTGGGCACCGGACCCTATGGCTACACCTTC	CASSYGPVGTGPYGYTF
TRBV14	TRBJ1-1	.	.	TGTGCCAGCAGCCAAGACTGGGGGTCATCTGAAGCTTTCTTT	CASSQDWGSSEAFF
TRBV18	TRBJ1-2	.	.	TGTGCCAGCTCACTCAACAGGGAGGGAAACACCTTC	CASSLNREGNTF
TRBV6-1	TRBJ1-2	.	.	TGTGCCAGCAGTGAAGTAACCCCCAAGGACGGCTACACCTTC	CASSEVTPKDGYTF
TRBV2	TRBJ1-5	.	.	TGTGCCAGCAGAACCGACAGGAGCAATCAGCCCCAGCATTTT	CASRTDRSNQPQHF
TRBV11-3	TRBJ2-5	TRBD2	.	TGTGCCAGCAGCTTAGGGGCGGGAGACGGAGAGACCCAGTACTTC	CASSLGAGDGETQYF
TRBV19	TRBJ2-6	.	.	TGTGCCAGTAGTATTGCCGATGGGGCCAACGTCCTGACTTTC	CASSIADGANVLTF
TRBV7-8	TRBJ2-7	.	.	TGTGCCAGCAGCTTCTCAGGGGAACGAGACGAGCAGTACTTC	CASSFSGERDEQYF
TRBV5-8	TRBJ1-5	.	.	TGTGCCAGCAGCTTGGGGACAGCTAGCAATCAGCCCCAGCATTTT	CASSLGTASNQPQHF
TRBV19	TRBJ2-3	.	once	TGTGCCAGTAAGGTAGGGGGTAGCACAGATACGCAGTATTTT	CASKVGGSTDTQYF
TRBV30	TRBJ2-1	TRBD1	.	TGTGCCTGGACGGGGACAGGCTTCGAGCAGTTCTTC	CAWTGTGFEQFF
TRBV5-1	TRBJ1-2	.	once	TGCGCCAGCAGCCTTGAACCGACTCAGTATGGCTACACCTTC	CASSLEPTQYGYTF
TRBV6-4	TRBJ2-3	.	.	TGTGCCAGCAGTGTCGAGAGCACAGATACGCAGTATTTT	CASSVESTDTQYF
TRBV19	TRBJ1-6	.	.	TGTGCCAGTTCCGGCGGATATTCACCCCTCCACTTT	CASSGGYSPLHF
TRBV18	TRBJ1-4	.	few	TGTGCCAGCTCACCGGCTGCAACTAATGAAAAACTGTTTTTT	CASSPAATNEKLFF
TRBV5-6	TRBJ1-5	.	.	TGTGCCAGCAGTTTCCTAGGCAGCAATCAGCCCCAGCATTTT	CASSFLGSNQPQHF
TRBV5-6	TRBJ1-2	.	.	TGTGCCAGCAGCTTCGAAGGGGCAGGATATGGCTACACCTTC	CASSFEGAGYGYTF
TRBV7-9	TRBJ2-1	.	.	TGTGCCAGCAGGCCTCCCGCATCGGGTAATGAGCAGTTCTTC	CASRPPASGNEQFF
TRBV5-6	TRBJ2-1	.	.	TGTGCCAGCAGCCCAGGAGGACAGTACAATGAGCAGTTCTTC	CASSPGGQYNEQFF
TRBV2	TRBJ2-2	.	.	TGTGCCAGCAGGCTATCGGGATCAAACACCGGGGAGCTGTTTTTT	CASRLSGSNTGELFF
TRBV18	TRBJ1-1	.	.	TGTGCCAGCTCACCGAGGGGGGGAAACACTGAAGCTTTCTTT	CASSPRGGNTEAFF
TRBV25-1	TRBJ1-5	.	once	TGTGCCAGCAGTGAACCGGCTCTCAATCAGCCCCAGCATTTT	CASSEPALNQPQHF
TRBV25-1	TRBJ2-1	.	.	TGTGCCAGCAGTCCCGGGGACAATGAGCAGTTCTTC	CASSPGDNEQFF
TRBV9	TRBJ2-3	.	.	TGTGCCAGCAGCGTAGCGGGACGCACCGAGCAGTATTTT	CASSVAGRTEQYF
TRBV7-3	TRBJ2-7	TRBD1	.	TGTGCCAGCAGCGCGACAGGGGCTGGGGCGGAGCAGTACTTC	CASSATGAGAEQYF
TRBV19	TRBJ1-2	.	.	TGTGCCGCGGGCAGACCTAACTATGGCTACACCTTC	CAAGRPNYGYTF